This entry lists 10 T cell receptor beta chains sequenced from one sample in a study of monozygotic twins with inflammatory bowel disease. TCRdb re-called the 5' RACE reads, yielding one record per CDR3 amino acid sequence without DNA. This table lists 300,000 to 350,000 distinct CDR3 sequences. The source material was blood. The receptors originated from a human donor with ulcerative colitis or Crohn's disease, or a healthy co-twin of an affected twin (not recorded which).

CDR3 protein: CASSLSYTGTANTEAFF. The rearrangement links TRBV18 to TRBJ1-1; there is no DNA to check the TCRdb D call of TRBD1. Germline loops: CDR1 KGHSH, CDR2 LQKENI. The CDR3 consists of 17 residues.

This chain links TRBV27 with TRBJ2-2; TCRdb's D call of TRBD2 is untestable without DNA. Germline V gene sequence: CDR1 MNHEY, CDR2 SMNVEV (reference sequence). CDR3 length equals 16 residues. This CDR3 reads CASSLMLRQGAGELFF.

The chain carries TRBV7-9 and TRBJ1-1; the D gene TCRdb calls, TRBD1, cannot be checked with no DNA. Per germline, CDR1 SEHNR and CDR2 FQNEAQ (reference sequence). CDR3 size: 14 residues. CDR3 in amino acids: CASSSRTANTEAFF.

The rearrangement uses TRBV7-2 and TRBJ2-3; the D gene TCRdb calls, TRBD1, cannot be checked with no DNA. From germline, CDR1 is SGHTA and CDR2 FQGNSA. This CDR3 is built from 15 residues. The chain's CDR3 is CASSLSGGETDTQYF. The variable domain in full, with the rest retrieved from reference TRBV7-2 and TRBJ2-3, is GAGVSQSPSNKVTEKGKDVELRCDPISGHTALYWYRQSLGQGLEFLIYFQGNSAPDKSGLPSDRFSAERTGGSVSTLTIQRTQQEDSAVYLCASSLSGGETDTQYFGPGTRLTVL.

The chain employs TRBV10-2 and TRBJ2-7; TCRdb calls TRBD1, which cannot be checked without DNA. The CDR3 runs 16 residues. CDR1 is WSHSY, CDR2 SAAADI, per germline. The CDR3 protein is CASSERWGTRDYEQYF.

V is TRBV23-1 and J is TRBJ2-2; the D call from TCRdb, TRBD2, cannot be confirmed without DNA. TRBV23-1 has ORF status, its function being uncertain. CDR3 size: 19 residues. CDR3 region: CASSQSLAGGPKDAGELFF.

V gene TRBV29-1 combines with J gene TRBJ2-7; TCRdb's D call of TRBD1 is untestable without DNA. Looked up from germline, CDR1 is SQVTM and CDR2 is ANQGSEA. This CDR3 spans 16 amino acids. The chain's CDR3 is CSVGSQQGGLSYEQYF.

CDR3 loop: CASSSSRGSYEQYF. V usage is TRBV7-8 and J usage is TRBJ2-7. Per the germline V gene, CDR1 is SGHVS and CDR2 is FQNEAQ. The CDR3 contains 14 residues. The whole variable domain, remainder taken from reference TRBV7-8 and TRBJ2-7, is GAGVSQSPRYKVAKRGQDVALRCDPISGHVSLFWYQQALGQGPEFLTYFQNEAQLDKSGLPSDRFFAERPEGSVSTLKIQRTQQEDSAVYLCASSSSRGSYEQYFGPGTRLTVT.

This chain links TRBV7-2 with TRBJ1-4. The CDR3 is made up of 15 amino acids. CDR1 and CDR2 from the germline V gene are SGHTA and FQGNSA. The CDR3 loop reads CASSTIGRINEKLFF.

This chain uses TRBV19 with TRBJ1-5; TCRdb's D call of TRBD1 is untestable without DNA. This CDR3 comprises 15 residues. Germline CDR1 and CDR2: LNHDA and SQIVND (reference sequence). Here the CDR3 reads CASSGTGGGYQPQHF.